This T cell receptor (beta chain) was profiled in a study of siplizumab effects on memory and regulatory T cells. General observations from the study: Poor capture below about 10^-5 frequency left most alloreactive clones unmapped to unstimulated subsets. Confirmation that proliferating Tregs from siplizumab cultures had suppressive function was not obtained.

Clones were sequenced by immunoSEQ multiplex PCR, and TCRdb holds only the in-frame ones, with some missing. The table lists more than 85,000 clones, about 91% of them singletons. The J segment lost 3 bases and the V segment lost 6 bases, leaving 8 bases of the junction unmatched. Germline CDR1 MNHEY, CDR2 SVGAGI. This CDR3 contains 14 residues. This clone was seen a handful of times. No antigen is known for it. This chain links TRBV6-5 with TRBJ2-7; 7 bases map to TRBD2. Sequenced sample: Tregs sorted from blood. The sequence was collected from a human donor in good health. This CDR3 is CASSFDASGYEQYF. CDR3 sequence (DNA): TGTGCCAGCAGCTTCGACGCTAGCGGCTACGAGCAGTACTTC.